These T cell receptor beta chains were read from a single sample in a study of T-cell memory formation after mild COVID-19. One entry per CDR3 protein, called by TCRdb with MiXCR from the 5' RACE reads. The sample consists of about 440,000 distinct CDR3 sequences, about 20% of them appearing once. Sequenced sample: PBMCs or a T cell subset sorted from them (not recorded which). Source of these receptors: an adult woman who had mild COVID-19 (a few samples of this study predate the infection). Cell type and time point are not known. Each CDR3 is given with its conserved first and last residue. The order of the fields is V gene, clone size, D gene, J gene, CDR3 DNA, CDR3 protein. A D gene is named only where the DNA matches it firmly. A clone size is listed for some rows: how often the clone was seen (once, few, many), or a class if it is expanded.

V: TRBV25-1
size: .
D: .
J: TRBJ1-6
DNA: TGTGCCAGCAGTGGATTGACAGCCGGGGGTAATTCACCCCTCCACTTT
CDR3: CASSGLTAGGNSPLHF

V: TRBV15
size: .
D: .
J: TRBJ2-3
DNA: TGTGCCACCACTCTGGACCGCACAGATACGCAGTATTTT
CDR3: CATTLDRTDTQYF

V: TRBV30
size: few
D: .
J: TRBJ2-1
DNA: TGTGCCTGGGGGACTCAGGAAAACAATGAGCAGTTCTTC
CDR3: CAWGTQENNEQFF

V: TRBV4-3
size: few
D: TRBD2
J: TRBJ2-3
DNA: TGCGCCAGCAGCCTGGGACTAGCCCACGATACGCAGTATTTT
CDR3: CASSLGLAHDTQYF

V: TRBV30
size: few
D: .
J: TRBJ2-6
DNA: TGTGCCTGGAGTCGTACAGGGAGTGGGGCCAACGTCCTGACTTTC
CDR3: CAWSRTGSGANVLTF

V: TRBV4-2
size: once
D: .
J: TRBJ2-3
DNA: TGTGCCAGCAGCCAAGACGGATCAGATACGCAGTATTTT
CDR3: CASSQDGSDTQYF

V: TRBV3-1
size: few
D: TRBD1
J: TRBJ1-5
DNA: TGTGCCAGCAGCCAAGGAGGACAGGGGGTGAATCAGCCCCAGCATTTT
CDR3: CASSQGGQGVNQPQHF

V: TRBV12-3/TRBV12-4
size: few
D: .
J: TRBJ1-1
DNA: TGTGCCAGCAGGGACGGGGGCGGGGCTACTGAAGCTTTCTTT
CDR3: CASRDGGGATEAFF

V: TRBV20-1
size: .
D: TRBD1
J: TRBJ2-7
DNA: TGCAGTGCTAATGGCCGGGACAGGGGTACCTACGAGCAGTACTTC
CDR3: CSANGRDRGTYEQYF

V: TRBV9
size: .
D: .
J: TRBJ2-5
DNA: TGTGCCAGCAGCGTAGGAGGGGAACCTGGGCAGACCCAGTACTTC
CDR3: CASSVGGEPGQTQYF

V: TRBV6-5
size: few
D: .
J: TRBJ1-1
DNA: TGTGCCAGCCTCCGAGACATGAACACTGAAGCTTTCTTT
CDR3: CASLRDMNTEAFF

V: TRBV18
size: .
D: TRBD2
J: TRBJ2-5
DNA: TGTGCCAGCTCGAGGACTAGCGGGAGGCAAGAGACCCAGTACTTC
CDR3: CASSRTSGRQETQYF

V: TRBV18
size: .
D: .
J: TRBJ1-5
DNA: TGTGCCAGCTCACCCTCGGTAGGGGCCAGTAATCAGCCCCAGCATTTT
CDR3: CASSPSVGASNQPQHF

V: TRBV28
size: few
D: .
J: TRBJ1-4
DNA: TGTGCCAGCAGCCTGGACACCACAAAACTGTTTTTT
CDR3: CASSLDTTKLFF

V: TRBV11-2
size: few
D: .
J: TRBJ1-2
DNA: TGTGCCAGCAGCTTAGATCCCGGGGCCGGCTATGGCTACACCTTC
CDR3: CASSLDPGAGYGYTF

V: TRBV5-5
size: .
D: .
J: TRBJ1-6
DNA: TGTGCCAGCAGACGTGGGCCAGGGAATGATTCACCCCTCCACTTT
CDR3: CASRRGPGNDSPLHF

V: TRBV27
size: .
D: TRBD1
J: TRBJ1-4
DNA: TGTGCCAGCAGTCTAGACCGGGACAGGGGTTCAGCAAAACTGTTTTTT
CDR3: CASSLDRDRGSAKLFF

V: TRBV27
size: few
D: TRBD1
J: TRBJ1-1
DNA: TGTGCCAGCAGTGATGCAGGGGGCGGCACTGAAGCTTTCTTT
CDR3: CASSDAGGGTEAFF

V: TRBV11-2
size: .
D: .
J: TRBJ2-5
DNA: TGTGCCAGCAGCTCGGACAGAATGGAGACCCAGTACTTC
CDR3: CASSSDRMETQYF

V: TRBV29-1
size: .
D: .
J: TRBJ1-2
DNA: TGCAGCGTTGGTGGAGGGGGCTATGGCTACACCTTC
CDR3: CSVGGGGYGYTF

V: TRBV5-5
size: .
D: .
J: TRBJ1-2
DNA: TGTGCCAGCAGCTTGGCCTTCAGGGAACACTATGGCTACACCTTC
CDR3: CASSLAFREHYGYTF

V: TRBV5-1
size: few
D: .
J: TRBJ1-2
DNA: TGCGCCAGCACCCCGGAGGGGATGAGCTATGGCTACACCTTC
CDR3: CASTPEGMSYGYTF

V: TRBV5-1
size: few
D: .
J: TRBJ1-4
DNA: TGCGCCAGCAGCTTGGGACAGCTTGAAAAACTGTTTTTT
CDR3: CASSLGQLEKLFF

V: TRBV7-9
size: .
D: .
J: TRBJ2-7
DNA: TGTGCCAGCAGCTCACCGGTTCGGATCTACGAGCAGTACTTC
CDR3: CASSSPVRIYEQYF

V: TRBV20-1
size: .
D: TRBD1
J: TRBJ2-3
DNA: TGCAGTGCTTGGAGACAGGGTTCGGTAACAGATACGCAGTATTTT
CDR3: CSAWRQGSVTDTQYF

V: TRBV7-9
size: .
D: .
J: TRBJ1-2
DNA: TGTGCCAGCAGCTCCTCTGGGAGAGTGGATGGCTACACCTTC
CDR3: CASSSSGRVDGYTF

V: TRBV6-2/TRBV6-3
size: .
D: .
J: TRBJ1-5
DNA: TGTGCCAGCGGTCAGCCCCAGCATTTT
CDR3: CASGQPQHF

V: TRBV15
size: .
D: TRBD2
J: TRBJ2-1
DNA: TGTGCCACCGGGACACCACTAGCGGGAGGTGGTGAGCAGTTCTTC
CDR3: CATGTPLAGGGEQFF

V: TRBV7-3
size: few
D: TRBD2
J: TRBJ2-1
DNA: TGTGCCAGCAGCCCTTACCTAGCGGGGGAGCAGTTCTTC
CDR3: CASSPYLAGEQFF

V: TRBV10-3
size: many
D: .
J: TRBJ1-6
DNA: TGTGCCACCCTAGGCGGGAGCTCCTATAATTCACCCCTCCACTTT
CDR3: CATLGGSSYNSPLHF

V: TRBV27
size: few
D: .
J: TRBJ2-7
DNA: TGTGCCACCCTGAATGGTGGAGGGGAGCAGTACTTC
CDR3: CATLNGGGEQYF

V: TRBV5-1
size: .
D: TRBD2
J: TRBJ2-5
DNA: TGCGCCAGCAGCCCCGCGATAGCGGGAGAGGGCGAGACCCAGTACTTC
CDR3: CASSPAIAGEGETQYF

V: TRBV3-1
size: many
D: TRBD2
J: TRBJ2-3
DNA: TGTGCCAGCAGCCGCGGGGGGGGCACAGATACGCAGTATTTT
CDR3: CASSRGGGTDTQYF

V: TRBV7-9
size: .
D: .
J: TRBJ1-2
DNA: TGTGCCAGCAGCTCCATGGGGGGGGGACCCCATGGCTACACCTTC
CDR3: CASSSMGGGPHGYTF

V: TRBV5-5
size: once
D: TRBD1
J: TRBJ1-2
DNA: TGTGCCAGCATCCGACAGGGAACCAACTATGGCTACACCTTC
CDR3: CASIRQGTNYGYTF

V: TRBV5-1
size: .
D: TRBD1
J: TRBJ1-4
DNA: TGCGCCAGCAGCTTCGGACAGGATAATGAAAAACTGTTTTTT
CDR3: CASSFGQDNEKLFF

V: TRBV23-1
size: .
D: .
J: TRBJ2-3
DNA: TGCGCCAGCAGTCCGGGCAACCCCACAGATACGCAGTATTTT
CDR3: CASSPGNPTDTQYF

V: TRBV7-9
size: .
D: TRBD2
J: TRBJ2-4
DNA: TGTGCCAGCAGCTTAACTAGCGGTCTTCAAAACATTCAGTACTTC
CDR3: CASSLTSGLQNIQYF

V: TRBV7-3
size: few
D: .
J: TRBJ2-3
DNA: TGTGCCAGCAGCTTGCGGCCGGACTATACAGATACGCAGTATTTT
CDR3: CASSLRPDYTDTQYF

V: TRBV20-1
size: .
D: .
J: TRBJ2-2
DNA: TGCAGCGCCAGGCGGGGGCCGAACACCGGGGAGCTGTTTTTT
CDR3: CSARRGPNTGELFF

V: TRBV7-9
size: .
D: TRBD1
J: TRBJ2-7
DNA: TGTGCCAGCAGCTTAGCGAGAGGACAGGGCCTCTACGAGCAGTACTTC
CDR3: CASSLARGQGLYEQYF

V: TRBV5-6
size: few
D: .
J: TRBJ1-1
DNA: TGTGCCAGCAGCCAAGTTTTCGGGAACACTGAAGCTTTCTTT
CDR3: CASSQVFGNTEAFF

V: TRBV4-1
size: few
D: .
J: TRBJ1-2
DNA: TGCGCCAGCAGCCAACCTCCTCAGGGGCGGCTAGTGGATGGCTACACCTTC
CDR3: CASSQPPQGRLVDGYTF

V: TRBV7-9
size: .
D: .
J: TRBJ2-7
DNA: TGTGCCAGCAGCTTAGGGGGCCCTGGGTCCTACGAGCAGTACTTC
CDR3: CASSLGGPGSYEQYF

V: TRBV30
size: few
D: .
J: TRBJ2-6
DNA: TGTGCCTGGAGTGTTGTGAGAGGGGCCAACGTCCTGACTTTC
CDR3: CAWSVVRGANVLTF

V: TRBV6-1
size: .
D: .
J: TRBJ2-2
DNA: TGTGCCAGCAGTGAAGAGGGGGGAGCGTGGGAGCTGTTTTTT
CDR3: CASSEEGGAWELFF

V: TRBV20-1
size: .
D: .
J: TRBJ2-7
DNA: TGCAGTGCTAGCTTTGGGGGGCAAAACGAGCAGTACTTC
CDR3: CSASFGGQNEQYF

V: TRBV20-1
size: .
D: TRBD1
J: TRBJ2-7
DNA: TGCAGTGTCCCGGGACAGCCGACTAACGAGCAGTACTTC
CDR3: CSVPGQPTNEQYF

V: TRBV15
size: few
D: TRBD1
J: TRBJ2-3
DNA: TGTGCCACCAGCACGCGAGAAGAGACAGGGACAGATACGCAGTATTTT
CDR3: CATSTREETGTDTQYF

V: TRBV7-9
size: .
D: TRBD1
J: TRBJ2-2
DNA: TGTGCCAGCAGCTTACGCTCGACCAACATGGACAGGTCCGGGGAGCTGTTTTTT
CDR3: CASSLRSTNMDRSGELFF

V: TRBV18
size: few
D: .
J: TRBJ1-2
DNA: TGTGCCAGCTCACCACCGGCCCCCGGCTATGGCTACACCTTC
CDR3: CASSPPAPGYGYTF